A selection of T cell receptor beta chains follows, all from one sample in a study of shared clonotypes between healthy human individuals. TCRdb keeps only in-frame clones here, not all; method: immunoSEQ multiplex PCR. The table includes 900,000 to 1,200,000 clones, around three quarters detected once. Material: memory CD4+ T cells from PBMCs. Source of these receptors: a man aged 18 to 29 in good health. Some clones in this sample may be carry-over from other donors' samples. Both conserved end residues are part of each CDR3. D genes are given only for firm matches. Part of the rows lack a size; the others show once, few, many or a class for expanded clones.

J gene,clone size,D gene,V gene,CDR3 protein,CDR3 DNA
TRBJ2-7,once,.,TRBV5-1,CASSLGAASSCEQYF,TGCGCCAGCAGCTTGGGGGCCGCATCCTCCTGCGAGCAGTACTTC
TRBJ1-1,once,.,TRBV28,CASSLSALRSTEAFF,TGTGCCAGCAGTTTATCTGCTCTAAGGAGCACTGAAGCTTTCTTT
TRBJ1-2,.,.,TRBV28,CASSLTAVGGFGYTF,TGTGCCAGCAGTTTAACGGCCGTTGGGGGCTTCGGCTACACCTTC
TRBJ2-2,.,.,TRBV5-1,CASSIGHPEGELFF,TGCGCCAGCAGTATTGGCCACCCTGAAGGGGAGCTGTTTTTT
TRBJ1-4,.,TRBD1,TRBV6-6,CASSRQGASEKLFF,TGTGCCAGCAGTCGACAGGGGGCAAGTGAAAAACTGTTTTTT
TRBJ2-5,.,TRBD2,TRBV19,CASSTERTSGRARNDGTQYF,TGTGCCAGTAGTACTGAAAGGACTAGCGGGAGGGCCAGGAACGACGGGACCCAGTACTTC
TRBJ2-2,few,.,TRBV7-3,CASSPINQRVEGTGELFF,TGTGCCAGCAGCCCAATAAACCAACGGGTTGAGGGCACCGGGGAGCTGTTTTTT
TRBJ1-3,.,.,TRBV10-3,CAIRDSLYGNTIYF,TGTGCCATCAGAGACAGCCTATACGGAAACACCATATATTTT
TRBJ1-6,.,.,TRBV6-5,CASSYSGSSYNSPLHF,TGTGCCAGCAGTTACTCCGGGAGCTCCTATAATTCACCCCTCCACTTT
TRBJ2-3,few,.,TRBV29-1,CSGRIDTQYF,TGCAGCGGGAGAATAGATACGCAGTATTTT
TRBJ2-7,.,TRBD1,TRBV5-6,CASSLPGGRSYEQYF,TGTGCCAGCAGCTTGCCAGGGGGCAGATCCTACGAGCAGTACTTC
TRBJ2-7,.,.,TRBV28,CASSLPLFSRMDEQYF,TGTGCCAGCAGTTTGCCCCTTTTTTCGAGGATGGACGAGCAGTACTTC
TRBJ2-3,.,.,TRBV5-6,CASSPGTGTLFTDTQYF,TGTGCCAGCAGCCCGGGAACCGGGACCCTCTTCACAGATACGCAGTATTTT
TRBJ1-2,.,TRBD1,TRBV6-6,CASSPAAGQGDYGYTF,TGTGCCAGCAGCCCCGCCGCGGGACAGGGGGACTATGGCTACACCTTC
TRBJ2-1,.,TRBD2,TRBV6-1,CASSERPWGSGGNEQFF,TGTGCCAGCAGTGAAAGGCCTTGGGGTAGCGGGGGCAATGAGCAGTTCTTC
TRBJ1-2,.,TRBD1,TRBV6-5,CASSQGAGYTF,TGTGCCAGCTCGCAGGGGGCTGGCTACACCTTC
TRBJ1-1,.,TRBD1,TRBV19,CASRTMTGVTEAFF,TGTGCCAGTAGGACCATGACAGGGGTGACTGAAGCTTTCTTT
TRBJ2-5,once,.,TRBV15,CATSREQGPQETQYF,TGTGCCACCAGCAGAGAGCAGGGACCCCAAGAGACCCAGTACTTC
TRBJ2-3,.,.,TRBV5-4,CASSLNGDTQYF,TGTGCCAGCAGCTTGAACGGAGATACGCAGTATTTT
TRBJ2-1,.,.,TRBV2,CASKVFAGTYNEQFF,TGTGCCAGCAAGGTGTTTGCGGGGACTTACAATGAGCAGTTCTTC
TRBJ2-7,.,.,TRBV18,CASSPWTQTYEQYF,TGTGCCAGCTCACCATGGACGCAAACCTACGAGCAGTACTTC
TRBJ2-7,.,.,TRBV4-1,CASSQVMKGYEQYF,TGCGCCAGCAGCCAGGTAATGAAAGGCTACGAGCAGTACTTC
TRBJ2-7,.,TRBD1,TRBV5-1,CASSWGQEGYEQYF,TGCGCCAGCAGCTGGGGACAGGAAGGCTACGAGCAGTACTTC
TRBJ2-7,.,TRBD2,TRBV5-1,CASRPLSGDEQYF,TGCGCCAGCAGGCCCCTCAGCGGGGACGAGCAGTACTTC
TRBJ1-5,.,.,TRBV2,CASSERGGPYQPQHF,TGTGCCAGCAGTGAAAGAGGTGGACCGTATCAGCCCCAGCATTTT
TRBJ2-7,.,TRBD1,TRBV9,CASSVSGQGLVEQYF,TGTGCCAGCAGCGTAAGCGGACAGGGGCTTGTCGAGCAGTACTTC
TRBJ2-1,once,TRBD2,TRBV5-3,CARSFTPQLAGTAYNEQFF,TGTGCCAGAAGCTTTACCCCTCAACTAGCGGGAACTGCCTACAATGAGCAGTTCTTC
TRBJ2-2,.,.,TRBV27,CASSPPWGTGELFF,TGTGCCAGCAGTCCCCCATGGGGGACCGGGGAGCTGTTTTTT
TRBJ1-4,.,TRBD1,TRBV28,CASRPGTVNEKLFF,TGTGCCAGCAGGCCCGGGACAGTTAATGAAAAACTGTTTTTT
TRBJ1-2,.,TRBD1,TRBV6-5,CASSPDREGLTF,TGTGCCAGCAGTCCGGACAGGGAAGGACTCACCTTC
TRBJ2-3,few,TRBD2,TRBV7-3,CASSRELVAGGTDTQYF,TGTGCCAGCAGTCGCGAGTTGGTCGCGGGAGGCACAGATACGCAGTATTTT
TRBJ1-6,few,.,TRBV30,CAWSVRATGGAPLHF,TGTGCCTGGAGTGTAAGGGCGACAGGAGGAGCGCCCCTCCACTTT
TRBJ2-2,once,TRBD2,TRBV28,CASRTSGLGNTGELFF,TGTGCCAGCCGGACTAGCGGGCTGGGAAACACCGGGGAGCTGTTTTTT
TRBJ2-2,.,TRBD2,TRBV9,CASSVPGLAGGPVTGELFF,TGTGCCAGCAGCGTCCCGGGGCTAGCGGGAGGGCCGGTCACCGGGGAGCTGTTTTTT
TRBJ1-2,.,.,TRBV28,CAIRGQQLYGYTF,TGTGCCATCCGCGGACAGCAACTCTATGGCTACACCTTC
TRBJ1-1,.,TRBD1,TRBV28,CASSPLQGALPGAFF,TGTGCCAGCAGTCCTCTACAGGGGGCCCTGCCGGGGGCTTTCTTT
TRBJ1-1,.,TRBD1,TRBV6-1,CASSEKTWAGGSMNTEAFF,TGTGCCAGCAGTGAAAAAACTTGGGCAGGGGGGAGTATGAACACTGAAGCTTTCTTT
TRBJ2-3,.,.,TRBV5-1,CASSFSGATGTDTQYF,TGCGCCAGCAGCTTCTCGGGGGCAACTGGCACAGATACGCAGTATTTT
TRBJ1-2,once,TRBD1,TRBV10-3,CAISEPGTGTKVNYGYTF,TGTGCCATCAGTGAGCCCGGGACAGGGACAAAAGTCAACTATGGCTACACCTTC
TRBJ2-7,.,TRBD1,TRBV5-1,CASSISGTGAFEQYF,TGCGCCAGCAGCATTTCAGGGACAGGGGCATTCGAGCAGTACTTC
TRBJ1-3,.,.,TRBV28,CASSDSSSGNTIYF,TGTGCCAGCTCGGACAGCAGCTCTGGAAACACCATATATTTT
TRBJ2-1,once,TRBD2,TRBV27,CASSTLVAGGLYNEQFF,TGTGCCAGCAGCACCCTCGTTGCGGGAGGCCTCTACAATGAGCAGTTCTTC
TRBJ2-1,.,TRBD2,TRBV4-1,CASSQLGLAGYNEQFF,TGCGCCAGCAGCCAACTGGGACTAGCGGGGTACAATGAGCAGTTCTTC
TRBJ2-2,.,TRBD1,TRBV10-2,CASGGEQGANTGELFF,TGCGCCAGCGGAGGGGAACAGGGGGCGAACACCGGGGAGCTGTTTTTT
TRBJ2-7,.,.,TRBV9,CASSVLEGRGEQYF,TGTGCCAGCAGCGTATTGGAGGGAAGAGGGGAGCAGTACTTC
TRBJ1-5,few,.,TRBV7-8,CASSPRRAGALHQPQHF,TGTGCCAGCAGCCCACGAAGGGCAGGAGCATTACATCAGCCCCAGCATTTT
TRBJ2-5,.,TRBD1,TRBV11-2,CASSPMDRAFGETQYF,TGTGCCAGCAGCCCCATGGACAGGGCGTTCGGGGAGACCCAGTACTTC
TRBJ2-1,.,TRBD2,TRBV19,CASLGLAGSQSYNEQFF,TGTGCCAGTTTGGGACTAGCGGGGTCCCAGTCCTACAATGAGCAGTTCTTC
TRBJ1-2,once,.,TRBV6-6,CASSYTEYGYTF,TGTGCCAGCAGTTACACGGAGTATGGCTACACCTTC
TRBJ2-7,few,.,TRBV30,CAWSVQGRSYEQYF,TGTGCCTGGAGTGTACAAGGGCGCTCCTACGAGCAGTACTTC